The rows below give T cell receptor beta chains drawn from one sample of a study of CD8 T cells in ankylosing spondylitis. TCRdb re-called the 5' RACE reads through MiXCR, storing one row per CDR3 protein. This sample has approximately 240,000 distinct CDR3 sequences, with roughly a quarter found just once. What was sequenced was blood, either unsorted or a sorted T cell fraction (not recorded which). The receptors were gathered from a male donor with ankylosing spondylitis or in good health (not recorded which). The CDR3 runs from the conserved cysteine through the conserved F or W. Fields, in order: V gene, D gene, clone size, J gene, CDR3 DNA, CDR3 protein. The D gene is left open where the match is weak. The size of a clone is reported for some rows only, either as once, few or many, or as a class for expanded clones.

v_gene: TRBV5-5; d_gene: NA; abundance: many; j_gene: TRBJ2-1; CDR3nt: TGTGCCAGCAGCTTCGGGGACGTCTACAATGAGCAGTTCTTC; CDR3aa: CASSFGDVYNEQFF
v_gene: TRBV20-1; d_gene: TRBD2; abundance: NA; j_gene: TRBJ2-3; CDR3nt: TGCAGTGGTAGTCAGACTAGCGCAGATACGCAGTATTTT; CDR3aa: CSGSQTSADTQYF
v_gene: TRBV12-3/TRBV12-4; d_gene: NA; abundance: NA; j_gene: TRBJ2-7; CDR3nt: TGTGCCAGCACCACCCGGGGGATATCCTACGAGCAGTACTTC; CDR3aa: CASTTRGISYEQYF
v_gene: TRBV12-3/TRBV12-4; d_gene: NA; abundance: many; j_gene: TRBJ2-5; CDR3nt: TGTGCCAGCAGTTTTTCCAGTGGGGAGACCCAGTACTTC; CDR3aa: CASSFSSGETQYF
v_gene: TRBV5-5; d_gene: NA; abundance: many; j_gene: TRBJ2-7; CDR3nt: TGTGCCAGCAGCTTGACACTGATTTACGAGCAGTACTTC; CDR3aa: CASSLTLIYEQYF
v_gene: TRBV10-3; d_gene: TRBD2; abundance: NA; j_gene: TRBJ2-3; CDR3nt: TGTGCCATTGGACTAGCGGCCGATACGCAGTATTTT; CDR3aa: CAIGLAADTQYF
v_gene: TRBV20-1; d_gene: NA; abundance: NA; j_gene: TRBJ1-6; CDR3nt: TGCAGTGCTTTCCCCCTGGACAGCACTTTTTCACCCCTCCACTTT; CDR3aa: CSAFPLDSTFSPLHF
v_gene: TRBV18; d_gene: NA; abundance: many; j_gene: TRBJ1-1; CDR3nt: TGTGCCAGCTCATCTAAGGAGACAACAGGGCCAACCACTGAAGCTTTCTTT; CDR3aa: CASSSKETTGPTTEAFF
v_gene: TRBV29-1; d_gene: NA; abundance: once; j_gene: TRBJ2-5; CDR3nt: TGCAGCGTTGCTAGGGGCAGCGGTCAAGAGACCCAGTACTTC; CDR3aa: CSVARGSGQETQYF
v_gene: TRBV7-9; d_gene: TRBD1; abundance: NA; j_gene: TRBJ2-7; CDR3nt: TGTGCCAGCAGCGCCTCCGGGACAGCTATTGGGTACTTC; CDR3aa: CASSASGTAIGYF
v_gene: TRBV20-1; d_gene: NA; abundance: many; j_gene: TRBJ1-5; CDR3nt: TGCAGTGCTAGGGGAGGGGGTCAGCCCCAGCATTTT; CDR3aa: CSARGGGQPQHF
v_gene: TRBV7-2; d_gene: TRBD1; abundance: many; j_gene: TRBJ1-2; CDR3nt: TGTGCCAGCAGCGATAGGACAGGGGTCCTACCGGGCTACACCTTC; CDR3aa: CASSDRTGVLPGYTF
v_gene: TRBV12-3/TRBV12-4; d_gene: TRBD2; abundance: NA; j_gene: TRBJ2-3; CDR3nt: TGTGCCAGCAGCCGCGGGGGGGCCCGCACAGATACGCAGTATTTT; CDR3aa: CASSRGGARTDTQYF
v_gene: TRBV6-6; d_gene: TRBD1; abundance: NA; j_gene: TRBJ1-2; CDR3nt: TGTGCCAGCAGTTACGGACAGGTCTATGGCTACACCTTC; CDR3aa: CASSYGQVYGYTF
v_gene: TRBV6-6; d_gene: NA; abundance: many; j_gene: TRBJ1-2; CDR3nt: TGTGCCAGCAGCCCGCCTACAGGGTATGGCTACACCTTC; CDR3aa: CASSPPTGYGYTF
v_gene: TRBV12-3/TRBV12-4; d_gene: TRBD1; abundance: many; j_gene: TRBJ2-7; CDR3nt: TGTGCCAGCAGTTCCCGAGGACAGGGGGCCTACGAGCAGTACTTC; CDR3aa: CASSSRGQGAYEQYF
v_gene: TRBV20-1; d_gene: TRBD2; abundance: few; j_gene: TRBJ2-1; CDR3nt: TGCAGTGCTGGTAGCCCGACTAGCGGGGATCACAATGAGCAGTTCTTC; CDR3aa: CSAGSPTSGDHNEQFF
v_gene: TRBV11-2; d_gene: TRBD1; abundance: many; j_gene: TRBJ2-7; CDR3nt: TGTGCCAGCAGCTCCGCCGGGACAGTGAACGAGCAGTACTTC; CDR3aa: CASSSAGTVNEQYF
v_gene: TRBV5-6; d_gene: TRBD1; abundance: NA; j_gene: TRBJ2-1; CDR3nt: TGTGCCAGCCAACCACCTTGGACAGGGGGCCACAATGAGCAGTTCTTC; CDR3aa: CASQPPWTGGHNEQFF
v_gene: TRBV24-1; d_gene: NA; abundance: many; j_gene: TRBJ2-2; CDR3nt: TGTGCCACCAGTGAACGGGTCTACGCGAACACCGGGGAGCTGTTTTTT; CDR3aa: CATSERVYANTGELFF
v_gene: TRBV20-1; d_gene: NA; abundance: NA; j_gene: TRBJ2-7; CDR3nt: TGCAGTGCTAGCCGGGGGCAACGCGGTCGCGAGCAGTACTTC; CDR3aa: CSASRGQRGREQYF
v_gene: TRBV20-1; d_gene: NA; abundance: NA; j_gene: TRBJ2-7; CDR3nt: TGCAGTGCAGATTCGAGAGGAACCTACGAGCAGTACTTC; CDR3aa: CSADSRGTYEQYF
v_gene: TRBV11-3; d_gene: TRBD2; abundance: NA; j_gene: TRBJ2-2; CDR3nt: TGTGCCAGCAGCTTAGCGACGGGGGGGAGTACCGGGGAGCTGTTTTTT; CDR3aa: CASSLATGGSTGELFF